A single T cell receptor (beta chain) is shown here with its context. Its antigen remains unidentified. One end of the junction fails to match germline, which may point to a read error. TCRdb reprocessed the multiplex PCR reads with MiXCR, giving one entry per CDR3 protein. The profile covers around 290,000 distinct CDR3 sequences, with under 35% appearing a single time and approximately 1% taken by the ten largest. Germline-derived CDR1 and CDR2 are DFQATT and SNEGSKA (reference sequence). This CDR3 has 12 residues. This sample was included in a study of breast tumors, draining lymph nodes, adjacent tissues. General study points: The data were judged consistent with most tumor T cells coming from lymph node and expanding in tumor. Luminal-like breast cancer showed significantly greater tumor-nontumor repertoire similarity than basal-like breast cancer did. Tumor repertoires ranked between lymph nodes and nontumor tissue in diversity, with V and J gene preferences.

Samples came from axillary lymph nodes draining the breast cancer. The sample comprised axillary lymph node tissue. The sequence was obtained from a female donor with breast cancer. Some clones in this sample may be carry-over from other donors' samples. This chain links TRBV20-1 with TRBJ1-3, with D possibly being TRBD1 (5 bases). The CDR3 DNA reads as TGCAGTGCTGGGGGTCCAGGAAGCACCATATATTTT. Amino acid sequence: CSAGGPGSTIYF.